The rows below give T cell receptor beta chains drawn from one sample of a study of vaccination and CD4 T cells after COVID-19. TCRdb used MiXCR to reprocess the PCR reads, holding one entry per CDR3 protein. This table has 18,000 or so distinct CDR3 sequences, 51% appearing once. No antigen has been assigned to these receptors. The sequencing used CD4+ T cells from blood, cultured in vitro, collected about 7 months after SARS-CoV-2 vaccination. These receptors all stem from a human donor who had recovered from COVID-19. CDR3s include the opening cysteine and the closing phenylalanine or tryptophan. The order of the fields is V gene, clone size, J gene, D gene, CDR3 protein, CDR3 DNA. A D gene is named only where the DNA matches it firmly. A row's size may be missing; if present it is once, few, many or a size class.

v_gene: TRBV19; abundance: NA; j_gene: TRBJ1-5; d_gene: NA; CDR3aa: CASSPGNQPQHF; CDR3nt: TGTGCCAGTAGTCCGGGCAATCAGCCCCAGCATTTT
v_gene: TRBV5-8; abundance: NA; j_gene: TRBJ2-1; d_gene: TRBD2; CDR3aa: CASSPPGTSGYNEQFF; CDR3nt: TGTGCCAGCAGCCCCCCCGGGACTAGCGGATACAATGAGCAGTTCTTC
v_gene: TRBV5-1; abundance: NA; j_gene: TRBJ2-5; d_gene: TRBD1; CDR3aa: CASSLEPIGTGGRETQYF; CDR3nt: TGCGCCAGCAGCTTGGAACCTATCGGGACAGGGGGACGAGAGACCCAGTACTTC
v_gene: TRBV4-1; abundance: few; j_gene: TRBJ1-3; d_gene: NA; CDR3aa: CASSHYGTAGNTIYF; CDR3nt: TGCGCCAGCAGCCATTACGGGACGGCTGGAAACACCATATATTTT
v_gene: TRBV24-1; abundance: NA; j_gene: TRBJ2-1; d_gene: TRBD1; CDR3aa: CATSDSHTGGQNNEQFF; CDR3nt: TGTGCCACCAGTGATTCCCATACAGGGGGCCAAAACAATGAGCAGTTCTTC
v_gene: TRBV20-1; abundance: few; j_gene: TRBJ2-3; d_gene: NA; CDR3aa: CSASGMGPDTQYF; CDR3nt: TGCAGTGCTAGCGGGATGGGTCCAGATACGCAGTATTTT
v_gene: TRBV2; abundance: few; j_gene: TRBJ2-2; d_gene: NA; CDR3aa: CASSPGPTGELFF; CDR3nt: TGTGCCAGCAGTCCGGGCCCCACCGGGGAGCTGTTTTTT
v_gene: TRBV20-1; abundance: few; j_gene: TRBJ1-5; d_gene: NA; CDR3aa: CSASPRGDSNQPQHF; CDR3nt: TGCAGTGCTAGTCCCAGGGGAGATAGCAATCAGCCCCAGCATTTT
v_gene: TRBV4-1; abundance: once; j_gene: TRBJ2-3; d_gene: NA; CDR3aa: CASSFTGGHTDTQYF; CDR3nt: TGCGCCAGCAGCTTTACCGGGGGGCACACAGATACGCAGTATTTT
v_gene: TRBV20-1; abundance: NA; j_gene: TRBJ2-3; d_gene: NA; CDR3aa: CSARQGAGRTDTQYF; CDR3nt: TGCAGTGCTAGACAAGGGGCCGGGCGCACAGATACGCAGTATTTT
v_gene: TRBV20-1; abundance: once; j_gene: TRBJ1-2; d_gene: NA; CDR3aa: CSARVPQSYGYTF; CDR3nt: TGCAGTGCTAGAGTCCCACAGAGCTATGGCTACACCTTC
v_gene: TRBV2; abundance: NA; j_gene: TRBJ1-2; d_gene: NA; CDR3aa: CASSDEGNYGYTF; CDR3nt: TGTGCCAGCAGTGATGAGGGAAACTATGGCTACACCTTC
v_gene: TRBV24-1; abundance: NA; j_gene: TRBJ2-5; d_gene: NA; CDR3aa: CATSDPDKEQGTQYF; CDR3nt: TGTGCCACCAGTGATCCTGACAAGGAACAAGGGACCCAGTACTTC
v_gene: TRBV6-1; abundance: NA; j_gene: TRBJ1-1; d_gene: NA; CDR3aa: CASSEGGESTEAFF; CDR3nt: TGTGCCAGCAGTGAAGGTGGGGAATCCACTGAAGCTTTCTTT
v_gene: TRBV20-1; abundance: NA; j_gene: TRBJ2-3; d_gene: TRBD2; CDR3aa: CSANGLAGVVSDTQYF; CDR3nt: TGCAGTGCTAACGGACTAGCGGGGGTGGTGTCAGATACGCAGTATTTT
v_gene: TRBV27; abundance: NA; j_gene: TRBJ2-7; d_gene: TRBD1; CDR3aa: CASSAGDRLYEQYF; CDR3nt: TGTGCCAGCAGTGCAGGGGACAGACTATACGAGCAGTACTTC
v_gene: TRBV5-8; abundance: NA; j_gene: TRBJ2-3; d_gene: NA; CDR3aa: CASSLGSGSTDTQYF; CDR3nt: TGTGCCAGCAGCTTGGGGTCAGGGAGCACAGATACGCAGTATTTT
v_gene: TRBV20-1; abundance: few; j_gene: TRBJ1-1; d_gene: TRBD1; CDR3aa: CSAWGQTNTEAFF; CDR3nt: TGCAGTGCCTGGGGACAGACGAACACTGAAGCTTTCTTT
v_gene: TRBV7-3; abundance: NA; j_gene: TRBJ2-1; d_gene: TRBD2; CDR3aa: CASSSYATSGRVGEQFF; CDR3nt: TGTGCCAGCAGCTCCTATGCAACTAGCGGGAGAGTTGGTGAGCAGTTCTTC
v_gene: TRBV29-1; abundance: once; j_gene: TRBJ2-3; d_gene: NA; CDR3aa: CSVGLRGSADTQYF; CDR3nt: TGCAGCGTTGGCCTCAGGGGTTCAGCCGATACGCAGTATTTT
v_gene: TRBV11-2; abundance: few; j_gene: TRBJ1-1; d_gene: TRBD1; CDR3aa: CASSQGTGGTEAFF; CDR3nt: TGTGCCAGCAGTCAAGGGACAGGGGGCACTGAAGCTTTCTTT
v_gene: TRBV19; abundance: NA; j_gene: TRBJ2-2; d_gene: TRBD2; CDR3aa: CASSITSGSGELFF; CDR3nt: TGTGCCAGTAGTATAACTAGCGGGAGCGGGGAGCTGTTTTTT
v_gene: TRBV21-1; abundance: NA; j_gene: TRBJ1-1; d_gene: NA; CDR3aa: CASSTDMAEAFF; CDR3nt: TGTGCCAGCAGCACGGACATGGCTGAAGCTTTCTTT
v_gene: TRBV7-2; abundance: NA; j_gene: TRBJ2-7; d_gene: NA; CDR3aa: CASSLSSIYEQYF; CDR3nt: TGTGCCAGCAGCTTAAGTTCTATCTACGAGCAGTACTTC
v_gene: TRBV6-1; abundance: NA; j_gene: TRBJ2-7; d_gene: TRBD1; CDR3aa: CASSELNRGIEQYF; CDR3nt: TGTGCCAGCAGTGAATTAAACAGGGGGATCGAGCAGTACTTC
v_gene: TRBV20-1; abundance: NA; j_gene: TRBJ2-5; d_gene: NA; CDR3aa: CSANLRGETQYF; CDR3nt: TGCAGTGCTAACCTCAGGGGAGAGACCCAGTACTTC
v_gene: TRBV20-1; abundance: NA; j_gene: TRBJ1-5; d_gene: NA; CDR3aa: CSARGDRNQPQHF; CDR3nt: TGCAGTGCTAGAGGGGACCGAAATCAGCCCCAGCATTTT
v_gene: TRBV7-2; abundance: few; j_gene: TRBJ1-5; d_gene: NA; CDR3aa: CASSSGTRENQPQHF; CDR3nt: TGTGCCAGCAGCTCCGGGACAAGGGAAAATCAGCCCCAGCATTTT
v_gene: TRBV7-6; abundance: few; j_gene: TRBJ1-3; d_gene: NA; CDR3aa: CASTAGIRLDSGNTIYF; CDR3nt: TGTGCCAGCACCGCAGGGATAAGGCTAGACTCTGGAAACACCATATATTTT
v_gene: TRBV2; abundance: NA; j_gene: TRBJ1-2; d_gene: NA; CDR3aa: CASTFQRGGYTF; CDR3nt: TGTGCCAGCACCTTCCAACGGGGTGGCTACACCTTC
v_gene: TRBV27; abundance: NA; j_gene: TRBJ2-7; d_gene: NA; CDR3aa: CASRMRTRPYEQYF; CDR3nt: TGTGCCAGCAGGATGCGAACTCGACCCTACGAGCAGTACTTC
v_gene: TRBV7-8; abundance: few; j_gene: TRBJ2-7; d_gene: TRBD2; CDR3aa: CASSLRSASGEYEQYF; CDR3nt: TGTGCCAGCAGCTTGAGGTCGGCTAGCGGGGAGTACGAGCAGTACTTC
v_gene: TRBV5-1; abundance: NA; j_gene: TRBJ1-1; d_gene: TRBD1; CDR3aa: CASSLDRANTEAFF; CDR3nt: TGCGCCAGCAGCCTGGACAGGGCGAACACTGAAGCTTTCTTT
v_gene: TRBV20-1; abundance: NA; j_gene: TRBJ2-2; d_gene: TRBD2; CDR3aa: CSARDRREPGGELFF; CDR3nt: TGCAGTGCTAGAGATCGGCGGGAGCCGGGCGGGGAGCTGTTTTTT
v_gene: TRBV19; abundance: NA; j_gene: TRBJ2-7; d_gene: NA; CDR3aa: CASKQGHADYEQYF; CDR3nt: TGTGCCAGTAAACAGGGCCATGCAGATTACGAGCAGTACTTC
v_gene: TRBV10-3; abundance: NA; j_gene: TRBJ1-1; d_gene: NA; CDR3aa: CAISSYGGDTEAFF; CDR3nt: TGTGCCATCAGTAGTTATGGAGGGGACACTGAAGCTTTCTTT
v_gene: TRBV7-9; abundance: few; j_gene: TRBJ1-2; d_gene: NA; CDR3aa: CASSFGGILPKYGYTF; CDR3nt: TGTGCCAGCAGCTTTGGAGGGATCTTGCCGAAATATGGCTACACCTTC
v_gene: TRBV29-1; abundance: NA; j_gene: TRBJ1-2; d_gene: TRBD1; CDR3aa: CSVGTGYPSYGYTF; CDR3nt: TGCAGCGTAGGGACAGGGTACCCTTCTTATGGCTACACCTTC
v_gene: TRBV11-3; abundance: NA; j_gene: TRBJ2-3; d_gene: NA; CDR3aa: CASSLRTGVRTDTQYF; CDR3nt: TGTGCCAGCAGCTTAAGAACGGGGGTCCGCACAGATACGCAGTATTTT
v_gene: TRBV12-3/TRBV12-4; abundance: few; j_gene: TRBJ2-5; d_gene: TRBD2; CDR3aa: CASSPVAGVWETQYF; CDR3nt: TGTGCCAGCAGTCCTGTCGCGGGGGTATGGGAGACCCAGTACTTC
v_gene: TRBV7-9; abundance: NA; j_gene: TRBJ2-1; d_gene: NA; CDR3aa: CASGATTGPTSYNEQFF; CDR3nt: TGTGCCAGCGGGGCGACAACAGGGCCAACCTCCTACAATGAGCAGTTCTTC
v_gene: TRBV20-1; abundance: NA; j_gene: TRBJ2-3; d_gene: TRBD1; CDR3aa: CSARGAGGYTDTQYF; CDR3nt: TGCAGTGCTAGAGGGGCAGGGGGTTACACAGATACGCAGTATTTT
v_gene: TRBV15; abundance: NA; j_gene: TRBJ1-1; d_gene: NA; CDR3aa: CATSRGLSREFRAFF; CDR3nt: TGTGCCACCAGCAGAGGGCTGTCGAGGGAGTTTCGGGCTTTCTTT
v_gene: TRBV20-1; abundance: NA; j_gene: TRBJ2-2; d_gene: TRBD2; CDR3aa: CSARALAGGPRTGELFF; CDR3nt: TGCAGTGCTAGAGCGCTAGCGGGGGGGCCCCGCACCGGGGAGCTGTTTTTT
v_gene: TRBV7-2; abundance: NA; j_gene: TRBJ2-2; d_gene: NA; CDR3aa: CASTLRGGGAGELFF; CDR3nt: TGTGCCAGCACCCTGAGAGGGGGGGGGGCCGGGGAGCTGTTTTTT
v_gene: TRBV25-1; abundance: few; j_gene: TRBJ1-1; d_gene: NA; CDR3aa: CASSVGSTGWNTEAFF; CDR3nt: TGTGCCAGCAGTGTGGGGTCCACAGGGTGGAACACTGAAGCTTTCTTT
v_gene: TRBV4-2; abundance: few; j_gene: TRBJ2-3; d_gene: NA; CDR3aa: CASSQRDRTTDTQYF; CDR3nt: TGTGCCAGCAGCCAAAGGGATAGAACCACAGATACGCAGTATTTT
v_gene: TRBV7-9; abundance: few; j_gene: TRBJ2-3; d_gene: TRBD2; CDR3aa: CATKRTSGGADTQYF; CDR3nt: TGTGCTACCAAAAGGACTAGCGGGGGGGCAGATACGCAGTATTTT
v_gene: TRBV7-3; abundance: few; j_gene: TRBJ1-5; d_gene: NA; CDR3aa: CASSSGTISNQPQHF; CDR3nt: TGTGCCAGCAGCTCGGGGACAATTAGCAATCAGCCCCAGCATTTT
v_gene: TRBV5-1; abundance: NA; j_gene: TRBJ2-3; d_gene: NA; CDR3aa: CASSLGGQSTDTQYF; CDR3nt: TGCGCCAGCAGCTTGGGAGGACAGAGCACAGATACGCAGTATTTT
v_gene: TRBV20-1; abundance: NA; j_gene: TRBJ2-2; d_gene: NA; CDR3aa: CSARDRIAPGELFF; CDR3nt: TGCAGTGCTAGAGATCGGATAGCTCCCGGGGAGCTGTTTTTT
v_gene: TRBV7-9; abundance: few; j_gene: TRBJ1-1; d_gene: NA; CDR3aa: CASSLDGTAEAFF; CDR3nt: TGTGCCAGCAGCTTAGATGGCACGGCTGAAGCTTTCTTT